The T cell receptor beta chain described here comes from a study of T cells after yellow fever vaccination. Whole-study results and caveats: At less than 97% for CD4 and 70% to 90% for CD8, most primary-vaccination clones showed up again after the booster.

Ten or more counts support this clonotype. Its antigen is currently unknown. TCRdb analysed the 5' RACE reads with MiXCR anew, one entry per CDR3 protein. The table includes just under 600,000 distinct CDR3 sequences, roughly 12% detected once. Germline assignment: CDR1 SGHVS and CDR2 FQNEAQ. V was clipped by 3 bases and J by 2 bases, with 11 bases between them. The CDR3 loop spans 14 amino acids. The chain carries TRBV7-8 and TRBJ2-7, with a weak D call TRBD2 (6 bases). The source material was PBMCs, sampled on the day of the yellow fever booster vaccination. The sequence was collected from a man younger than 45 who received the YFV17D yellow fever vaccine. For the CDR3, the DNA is TGTGCCAGCAGCTTGCGTTTAGCGGCCTACGAGCAGTACTTC. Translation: CASSLRLAAYEQYF.